The source of this TCR beta chain is a study of blood T cell repertoires in COVID-19. The wider study: COVID-19 samples from acute and convalescent phases originated in the United States, Italy and Spain.

Living in about two dozen US areas, the participants were between roughly 18 and 89 years of age. In the authors' workflow: Researchers report that nucleated cell counts were estimated from reference gene primer amplification. Repertoires were generated with immunoSEQ multiplex PCR, while TCRdb's copy carries only in-frame clones and drops some. The V and J calls and clone size come from that table; D and trimming were worked out from the DNA. The profile shows under 250,000 clones, about 79% of them singletons. The source material was PBMCs or T cells enriched from blood (not recorded which). The receptor comes from a woman between 35 and 50 years old with acute COVID-19.

The CDR3 here is CASSEGVRVPEAFF. CDR3 in DNA: TGTGCCAGCAGTGAAGGAGTCCGGGTCCCTGAAGCTTTCTTT. This chain joins TRBV6-1 and TRBJ1-1; D not certain. The CDR3 loop spans 14 amino acids. V lost 1 base and J 6 bases, leaving 12 bases between the germline ends. Germline V gene lookup returns CDR1 MNHNS and CDR2 SASEGT.